This T cell receptor (beta chain) was profiled in a study of T cells in tumors after PD-1 blockade. Germline CDR1 and CDR2: SGHRS and YFSETQ. V was shortened by 0 bases and J by 3 bases, with 6 bases between the two germline ends. The CDR3 extends over 14 amino acids. Method: immunoSEQ multiplex PCR; TCRdb's copy keeps in-frame clones and lacks some. This table holds 15,000 to 25,000 clones, around 85% found once. The receptor was isolated from a human donor with advanced basal cell or squamous cell carcinoma (not recorded which). Specimen: PBMCs, collected after anti-PD-1 therapy. The chain carries TRBV5-1 and TRBJ2-2; D not certain. CDR3 region: CASSLAADTGELFF. The DNA for the CDR3 is TGCGCCAGCAGCTTGGCGGCAGACACCGGGGAGCTGTTTTTT.